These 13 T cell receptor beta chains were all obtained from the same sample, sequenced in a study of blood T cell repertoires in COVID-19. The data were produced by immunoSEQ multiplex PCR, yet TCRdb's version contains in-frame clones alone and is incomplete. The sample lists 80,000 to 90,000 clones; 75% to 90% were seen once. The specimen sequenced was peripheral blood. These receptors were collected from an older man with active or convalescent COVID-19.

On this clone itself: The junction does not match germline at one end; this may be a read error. CDR3 sequence: CASSLGGYTEQFF. In nucleotides, the CDR3 is TGTGCCAGTAGCCTAGGAGGGTACACTGAGCAGTTCTTC. The J gene is TRBJ2-1, the V gene TRBV19, with D maybe TRBD2 (6 bases). The CDR3 totals 13 residues. Germline-derived CDR1 and CDR2 are LNHDA and SQIVND (reference sequence).

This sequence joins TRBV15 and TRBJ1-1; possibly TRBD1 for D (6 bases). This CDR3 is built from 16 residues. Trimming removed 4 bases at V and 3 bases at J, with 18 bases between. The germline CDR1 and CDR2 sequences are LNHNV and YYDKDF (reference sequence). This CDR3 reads CATSIPGHPDHTEAFF. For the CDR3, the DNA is TGTGCCACCAGCATCCCGGGACACCCGGACCACACTGAAGCTTTCTTT.

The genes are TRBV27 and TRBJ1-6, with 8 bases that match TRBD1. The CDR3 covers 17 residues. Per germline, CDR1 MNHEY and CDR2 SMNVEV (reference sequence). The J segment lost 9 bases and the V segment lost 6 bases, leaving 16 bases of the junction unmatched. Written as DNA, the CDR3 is TGTGCCAGCAGGGGGCTCACAGGGGGTTTCAGGGGTTCACCCCTCCACTTT. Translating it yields CASRGLTGGFRGSPLHF.

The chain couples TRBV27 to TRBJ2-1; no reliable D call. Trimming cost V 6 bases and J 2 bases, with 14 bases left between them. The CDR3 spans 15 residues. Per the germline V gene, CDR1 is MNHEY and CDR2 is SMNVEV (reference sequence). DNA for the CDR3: TGTGCCAGCAGCCTGAGCAACCCCACCTACAATGAGCAGTTCTTC. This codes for CASSLSNPTYNEQFF.

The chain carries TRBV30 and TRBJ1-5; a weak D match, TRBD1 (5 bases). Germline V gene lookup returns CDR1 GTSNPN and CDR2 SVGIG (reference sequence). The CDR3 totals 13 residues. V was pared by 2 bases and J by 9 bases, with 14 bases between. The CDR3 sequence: CAWSLRGEGPQHF. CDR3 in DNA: TGTGCCTGGAGTCTCCGGGGGGAAGGGCCCCAGCATTTT.

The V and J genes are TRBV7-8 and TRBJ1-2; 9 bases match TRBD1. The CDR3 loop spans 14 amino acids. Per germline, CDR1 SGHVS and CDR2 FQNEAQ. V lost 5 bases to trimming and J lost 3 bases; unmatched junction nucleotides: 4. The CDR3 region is CASSQDRGYYGYTF. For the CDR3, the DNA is TGTGCCAGCAGCCAGGACAGGGGATACTATGGCTACACCTTC.

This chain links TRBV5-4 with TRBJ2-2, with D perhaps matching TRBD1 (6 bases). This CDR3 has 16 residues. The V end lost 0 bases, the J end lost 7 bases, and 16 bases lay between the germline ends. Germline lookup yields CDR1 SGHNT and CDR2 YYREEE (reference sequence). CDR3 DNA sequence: TGTGCCAGCAGCTTGGATGGGCACAGGGCGGACGGGGAGCTGTTTTTT. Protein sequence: CASSLDGHRADGELFF.

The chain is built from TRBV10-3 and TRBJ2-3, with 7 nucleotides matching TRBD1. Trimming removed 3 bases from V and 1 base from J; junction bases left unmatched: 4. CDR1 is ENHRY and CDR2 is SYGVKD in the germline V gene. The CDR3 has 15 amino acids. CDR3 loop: CAISEDRAGTDTQYF. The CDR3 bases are TGTGCCATCAGTGAAGACAGGGCTGGCACAGATACGCAGTATTTT.

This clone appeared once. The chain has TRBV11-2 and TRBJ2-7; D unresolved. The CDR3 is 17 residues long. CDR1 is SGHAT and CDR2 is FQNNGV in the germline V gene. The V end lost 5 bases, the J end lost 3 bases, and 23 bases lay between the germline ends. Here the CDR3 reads CASSPRGSLGQNYEQYF. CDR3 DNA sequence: TGTGCCAGCAGCCCAAGAGGTAGTCTGGGTCAGAACTACGAGCAGTACTTC.

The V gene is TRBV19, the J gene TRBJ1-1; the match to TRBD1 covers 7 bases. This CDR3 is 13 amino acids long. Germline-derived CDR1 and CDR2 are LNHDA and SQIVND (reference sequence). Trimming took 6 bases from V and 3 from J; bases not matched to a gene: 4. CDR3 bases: TGTGCCAGTAGCCTAACAGGGGACACTGAAGCTTTCTTT. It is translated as CASSLTGDTEAFF.

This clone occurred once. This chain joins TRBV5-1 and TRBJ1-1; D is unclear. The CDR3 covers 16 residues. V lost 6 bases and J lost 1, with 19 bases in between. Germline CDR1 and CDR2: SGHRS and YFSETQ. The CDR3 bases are TGCGCCAGCACCCCCGGGGTGAGACACTCGAACACTGAAGCTTTCTTT. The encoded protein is CASTPGVRHSNTEAFF. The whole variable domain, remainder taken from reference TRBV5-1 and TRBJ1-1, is KAGVTQTPRYLIKTRGQQVTLSCSPISGHRSVSWYQQTPGQGLQFLFEYFSETQRNKGNFPGRFSGRQFSNSRSEMNVSTLELGDSALYLCASTPGVRHSNTEAFFGQGTRLTVV.

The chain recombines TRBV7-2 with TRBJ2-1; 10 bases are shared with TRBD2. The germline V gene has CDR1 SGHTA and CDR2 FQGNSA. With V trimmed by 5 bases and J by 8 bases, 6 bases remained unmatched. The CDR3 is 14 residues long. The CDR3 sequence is CASSPGLASDEQFF. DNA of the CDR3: TGTGCCAGCAGCCCGGGACTAGCGAGCGATGAGCAGTTCTTC.

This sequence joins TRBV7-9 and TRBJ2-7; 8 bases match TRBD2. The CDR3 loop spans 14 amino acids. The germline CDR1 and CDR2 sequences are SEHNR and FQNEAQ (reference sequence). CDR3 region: CSTGGPPGVGEQYF. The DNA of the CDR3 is TGTTCTACGGGAGGGCCCCCCGGGGTTGGCGAGCAGTACTTC.